The clone carrying this T cell receptor (beta chain) is a singleton in its sample. The ends lost 6 bases at V and 3 bases at J; junction bases unmatched: 5. CDR1 and CDR2 (germline): MNHEY, SVGAGI. The CDR3 runs 13 residues. Repertoires were generated with immunoSEQ multiplex PCR, while TCRdb's copy carries only in-frame clones and drops some. The table has under 140,000 clones, roughly 91% seen once. These data originate in a study of blood T cell repertoires in COVID-19. Looking at the study overall: From the United States, Italy and Spain came samples of acute and convalescent COVID-19.

This TCR was sampled from a woman between 50 and 59 years old with acute or convalescent COVID-19. Material for sequencing was peripheral blood. The genes are TRBV6-5 and TRBJ2-7; 7 bases are shared with TRBD1. The CDR3 protein is CASRDRDLYEQYF. The CDR3 nucleotides are TGTGCCAGCAGAGACAGGGATCTCTACGAGCAGTACTTC.